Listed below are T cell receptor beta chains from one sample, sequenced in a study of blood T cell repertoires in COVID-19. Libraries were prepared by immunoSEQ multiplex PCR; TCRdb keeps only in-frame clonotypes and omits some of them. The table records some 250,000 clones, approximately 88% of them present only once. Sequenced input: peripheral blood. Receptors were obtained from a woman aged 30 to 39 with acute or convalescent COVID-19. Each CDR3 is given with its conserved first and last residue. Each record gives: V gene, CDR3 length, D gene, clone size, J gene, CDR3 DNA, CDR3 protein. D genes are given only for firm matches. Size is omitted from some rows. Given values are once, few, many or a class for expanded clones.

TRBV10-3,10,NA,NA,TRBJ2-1,TGTGCCATCAGTGAGCGGGAGTGGCTCTTC,CAISEREWLF
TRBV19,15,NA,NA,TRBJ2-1,TGTGCCAGTAGTATACAGGGTACGTTACACAATGAGCAGTTCTTC,CASSIQGTLHNEQFF
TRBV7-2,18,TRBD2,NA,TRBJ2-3,TGTGCCAGCAGCTTAGCACTGTCGCTAGCGGGAGCGGGAGATACGCAGTATTTT,CASSLALSLAGAGDTQYF
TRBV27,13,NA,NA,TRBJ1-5,TGTGCCAGCAGTTGGGGGGGTGGGCAGCCCCAGCATTTT,CASSWGGGQPQHF
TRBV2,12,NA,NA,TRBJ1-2,TGTGCCAGCAGTGTACAGTTATATGGCTACACCTTC,CASSVQLYGYTF
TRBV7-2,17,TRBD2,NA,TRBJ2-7,TGTGCCAGCAGCTTAGCGGCTAGCGGGAGACCTGGTTGGGAGCAGTACTTC,CASSLAASGRPGWEQYF
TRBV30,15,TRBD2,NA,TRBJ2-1,TGTGCCTGGTGGCGGCGGGAGGTCTCCTACAATGAGCAGTTCTTC,CAWWRREVSYNEQFF
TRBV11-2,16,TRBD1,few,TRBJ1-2,TGTGCCAGCAGCTTAGTTTCGGGACAGGGCGGCTATGGCTACACCTTC,CASSLVSGQGGYGYTF
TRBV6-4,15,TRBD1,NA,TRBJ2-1,TGTGCCAGCAGTGTAGGGGACAGAGCTTACAATGAGCAGTTCTTC,CASSVGDRAYNEQFF
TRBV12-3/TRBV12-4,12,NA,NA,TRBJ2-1,TGTGCCAGCAGTCTTAGCGGTTATGAGCAGTTCTTC,CASSLSGYEQFF
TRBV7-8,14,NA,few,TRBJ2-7,TGTGCCAGCAGCCGGTTGGGCTCTTTGCGTGAGCAGTACTTC,CASSRLGSLREQYF
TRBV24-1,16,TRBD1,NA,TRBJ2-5,TGTGCCACCAGTGATTTGTGGGTGACAGGGCAAGAGACCCAGTACTTC,CATSDLWVTGQETQYF
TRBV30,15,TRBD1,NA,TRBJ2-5,TGTGCCTGGAGGGCCGCCGGGACAGGGGGAGAGACCCAGTACTTC,CAWRAAGTGGETQYF
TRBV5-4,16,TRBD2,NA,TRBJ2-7,TGTGCCAGCAGCTTGGGGACTAGCGGGAGCTCCTACGAGCAGTACTTC,CASSLGTSGSSYEQYF
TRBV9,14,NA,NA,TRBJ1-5,TGTGCCAGCAGTAGCACGGGAAGCAATCAGCCCCAGCATTTT,CASSSTGSNQPQHF
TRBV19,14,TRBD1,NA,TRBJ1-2,TGTGCCAGTAGTACCCGGACAGGGAGGGGTGGCTACACCTTC,CASSTRTGRGGYTF
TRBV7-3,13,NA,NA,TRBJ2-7,TGTGCCAGCAGCTTAACAGGGGTTGACGAGCAGTACTTC,CASSLTGVDEQYF
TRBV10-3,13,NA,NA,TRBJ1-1,TGTGCCATCAGTGGTGGGGGGGGAGTAGAAGCTTTCTTT,CAISGGGGVEAFF
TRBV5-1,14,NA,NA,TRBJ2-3,TGCGCCAGCAGCTTTTATAGCGGTGTGGATACGCAGTATTTT,CASSFYSGVDTQYF
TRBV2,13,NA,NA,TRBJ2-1,TGTGCCAGCAGTGATCTACTAGAGAATGAGCAGTTCTTC,CASSDLLENEQFF